These 21 T cell receptor beta chains originate from one sample sequenced in a study of T and B cells in COVID-19 patients. From blood, about 240-500 ng of genomic DNA served as TRB template. TRB rearrangements were amplified by multiplex PCR with BIOMED2 TRB-A/B primers. MiXCR was run by TCRdb on the multiplex PCR reads, yielding one entry per CDR3 protein. The sample lists approximately 9,500 distinct CDR3 sequences, 25% to 30% occurring once. The sequenced sample consisted of blood. These receptors all stem from a human donor who had recovered from COVID-19.

This clonotype was seen a handful of times. The chain links TRBV12-3 or TRBV12-4 to TRBJ1-4; no clear D. V was shortened by 3 bases and J by 4 bases, with 9 bases between the two germline ends. The CDR3 totals 14 residues. As DNA, the CDR3 is TGTGCCAGCAGTTTCAAGGGAATTAATGAAAAACTGTTTTTT. This codes for CASSFKGINEKLFF.

This clonotype was counted ten times or more. The rearrangement uses TRBV19 and TRBJ1-5; unclear D gene. The germline V gene encodes CDR1 LNHDA and CDR2 SQIVND (reference sequence). The CDR3 is 14 amino acids. V shed 2 bases and J shed 3 bases, with 8 bases lying between them. Here the CDR3 DNA reads TGTGCCAGTAGTATAAATGAGGTCAATCAGCCCCAGCATTTT. This gives the protein CASSINEVNQPQHF.

This chain joins TRBV19 and TRBJ2-2, with 8 bases identical to TRBD2. With 3 bases clipped from V and 3 bases from J, the junction kept 3 bases outside the gene matches. CDR3 length: 15 amino acids. From germline, CDR1 is LNHDA and CDR2 SQIVND (reference sequence). Here the CDR3 reads CASSIRAGDTGELFF. The DNA for the CDR3 is TGTGCCAGTAGTATTCGAGCGGGAGACACCGGGGAGCTGTTTTTT. The full variable domain, completed using reference TRBV19 and TRBJ2-2, is DGGITQSPKYLFRKEGQNVTLSCEQNLNHDAMYWYRQDPGQGLRLIYYSQIVNDFQKGDIAEGYSVSREKKESFPLTVTSAQKNPTAFYLCASSIRAGDTGELFFGEGSRLTVL.

By sample share, this clonotype is medium-sized. The CDR3 is CASSAGLAASYNEQFF. The CDR3 bases are TGTGCCAGCAGCGCCGGACTAGCGGCGTCCTACAATGAGCAGTTCTTC. The J gene is TRBJ2-1, the V gene TRBV5-5; 10 positions match TRBD2. The CDR3 covers 16 residues. The V gene end was trimmed by 4 bases and the J gene end by 1 base; junction bases not matched to a gene: 5. Germline V gives CDR1 SGHKS, CDR2 YYEKEE (reference sequence). The variable domain in full, completed from reference TRBV5-5 and TRBJ2-1, reads DAGVTQSPTHLIKTRGQQVTLRCSPISGHKSVSWYQQVLGQGPQFIFQYYEKEERGRGNFPDRFSARQFPNYSSELNVNALLLGDSALYLCASSAGLAASYNEQFFGPGTRLTVL.

This clonotype was observed a few times. The rearrangement joins TRBV20-1 to TRBJ2-7, with D unresolved. V lost 3 bases and J 6 bases, leaving 6 bases between the germline ends. The CDR3 contains 10 residues. Germline assignment: CDR1 DFQATT and CDR2 SNEGSKA (reference sequence). This chain's CDR3 is CSASDTEQYF. DNA for the CDR3: TGCAGTGCTAGTGATACCGAGCAGTACTTC.

This clonotype occurred a few times. V gene TRBV6-1 combines with J gene TRBJ2-7; 9 bases are a match to TRBD2. The CDR3 extends over 17 amino acids. CDR1 MNHNS and CDR2 SASEGT come from the germline V gene. V lost 7 bases to trimming and J lost 3 bases; unmatched junction nucleotides: 16. The DNA for the CDR3 is TGTGCCAGCACCCGAAAGTATGGGCAGACTAGCGGCTACGAGCAGTACTTC. Protein: CASTRKYGQTSGYEQYF.

The chain recombines TRBV11-1 with TRBJ1-1; D not certain. V was shortened by 1 base and J by 0 bases, with 12 bases between the two germline ends. The germline V gene has CDR1 SGHAT and CDR2 FQDESV (reference sequence). This CDR3 spans 16 amino acids. CDR3 amino acids: CASSLGPAGMNTEAFF. CDR3 coding DNA: TGTGCCAGCAGCTTAGGTCCAGCCGGGATGAACACTGAAGCTTTCTTT.

This clonotype is categorized as medium-sized. The V call is TRBV7-6, the J call TRBJ1-6, with 7 positions matching TRBD1. The CDR3 totals 15 residues. V lost 6 bases to trimming and J lost 8 bases; unmatched junction nucleotides: 10. Germline V lookup: CDR1 SGHVS, CDR2 FNYEAQ. The CDR3, as DNA: TGTGCCAGCAGAGAAGACGGGACAGCTTATTCACCCCTCCACTTT. It translates to CASREDGTAYSPLHF. Using reference TRBV7-6 and TRBJ1-6 for the parts outside the CDR3, the full variable domain is GAGVSQSPRYKVTKRGQDVALRCDPISGHVSLYWYRQALGQGPEFLTYFNYEAQQDKSGLPNDRFSAERPEGSISTLTIQRTEQRDSAMYRCASREDGTAYSPLHFGNGTRLTVT.

There are a few counts of this clonotype. The chain is built from TRBV18 and TRBJ1-1, with 9 bases lining up with TRBD1. The ends lost 0 bases at V and 5 bases at J; junction bases unmatched: 7. Germline values: CDR1 KGHSH, CDR2 LQKENI. The CDR3 sequence is 16 residues long. The CDR3 spells CASSPPETGGRTEAFF. As DNA, the CDR3 is TGTGCCAGCTCACCACCCGAGACAGGGGGGAGAACTGAAGCTTTCTTT.

This clonotype was seen a few times. The rearrangement links TRBV4-2 to TRBJ1-5, with D maybe TRBD1 (6 bases). Germline CDR1 and CDR2: LGHNA and YNFKEQ. This CDR3 contains 17 residues. Trimming pared 1 base from V and 2 bases from J, leaving 15 bases between. CDR3 sequence: CASSQGVGGLGNQPQHF. As DNA, the CDR3 is TGTGCCAGCAGCCAAGGAGTAGGGGGGCTTGGCAATCAGCCCCAGCATTTT.

The chain has TRBV5-1 and TRBJ2-7, with D possibly being TRBD2 (5 bases). There are 13 residues in the CDR3. The germline gives CDR1 SGHRS, CDR2 YFSETQ. V gave up 7 bases and J gave up 0 bases, with 11 bases separating them. DNA for the CDR3: TGCGCCAGCTCTCGGACTTACTCCTACGAGCAGTACTTC. Translating gives CASSRTYSYEQYF.

J is TRBJ2-1 and V is TRBV20-1; 11 bases align to TRBD1. In germline, CDR1 is DFQATT, CDR2 SNEGSKA (reference sequence). With V trimmed by 6 bases and J by 9 bases, 7 bases remained unmatched. The CDR3 loop spans 13 amino acids. The CDR3 reads CSALGQGASEQFF. The DNA of the CDR3 is TGCAGTGCACTTGGACAGGGGGCAAGTGAGCAGTTCTTC.

The V gene is TRBV6-1, the J gene TRBJ1-1; the D is unclear. Trimming removed 0 bases from V and 1 base from J, with 12 bases in between. Germline V gene data show CDR1 as MNHNS and CDR2 as SASEGT. The CDR3 runs to 16 residues. The CDR3 region is CASSEAGARWNTEAFF. CDR3 in DNA: TGTGCCAGCAGTGAAGCAGGAGCGCGCTGGAACACTGAAGCTTTCTTT.

By frequency in the sample, this clonotype is medium-sized. The chain uses TRBV18 and TRBJ2-1; 12 bases map to TRBD1. Germline CDR1 and CDR2: KGHSH and LQKENI. J was trimmed by 8 bases and V by 0 bases; bases with no gene match: 5. The CDR3 sequence is 16 residues long. CDR3 coding DNA: TGTGCCAGCTCACCACCGATCGGGACAGGGGGCGATGAGCAGTTCTTC. Translated, it gives CASSPPIGTGGDEQFF.

V and J are TRBV19 and TRBJ2-7; 7 bases map to TRBD1. The V and J ends lost 8 bases and 0 bases, in that order; junction bases with no gene match: 7. The CDR3 extends over 14 amino acids. The germline gives CDR1 LNHDA, CDR2 SQIVND (reference sequence). The CDR3 loop reads CASRPGTVSYEQYF. Written as DNA, the CDR3 is TGTGCCAGTCGCCCCGGGACAGTCTCCTACGAGCAGTACTTC.

This clonotype came up once. The CDR3 sequence: CASSLVVGDSLAKNIQYF. The CDR3 bases are TGTGCCAGCAGCTTAGTTGTGGGGGATTCACTAGCCAAAAACATTCAGTACTTC. The chain carries TRBV11-2 and TRBJ2-4; D is tentatively TRBD1 or TRBD2 (5 bases each). The germline V gene encodes CDR1 SGHAT and CDR2 FQNNGV. The CDR3 is 18 amino acids. V was clipped by 1 base and J by 0 bases, with 16 bases between them.

This clonotype is categorized as medium-sized. The chain combines TRBV30 with TRBJ1-6; no clear D gene. Germline CDR1 is GTSNPN and CDR2 is SVGIG (reference sequence). The CDR3 consists of 12 residues. Trimming took off 5 bases at V and 9 bases at J, with 11 bases between the two ends. The CDR3, as DNA: TGTGCCTGGGACAACCGCGGTTCACCCCTCCACTTT. Protein product: CAWDNRGSPLHF. The entire variable domain, with the rest obtained from reference TRBV30 and TRBJ1-6, is as follows: SQTIHQWPATLVQPVGSPLSLECTVEGTSNPNLYWYRQAAGRGLQLLFYSVGIGQISSEVPQNLSASRPQDRQFILSSKKLLLSDSGFYLCAWDNRGSPLHFGNGTRLTVT.

This clonotype was found a few times. V is TRBV6-6 and J is TRBJ1-3; 8 bases map to TRBD1. Losses at the gene ends were 4 bases for V and 3 bases for J; bases not matched to a gene: 8. The CDR3 is made up of 16 amino acids. Per the germline V gene, CDR1 is MNHNY and CDR2 is SVGAGI (reference sequence). CDR3 protein: CASSSSRDRYGNTIYF. CDR3 sequence (DNA): TGTGCCAGCAGTTCTTCCCGGGACAGGTATGGAAACACCATATATTTT.

This chain uses TRBV20-1 with TRBJ2-2, with D tentatively TRBD2 (5 bases). The CDR3 contains 12 residues. The V gene's germline CDR1 is DFQATT and CDR2 SNEGSKA (reference sequence). Trimming took off 6 bases at V and 6 bases at J, with 11 bases between the two ends. CDR3 residues: CSANGLAGELFF. The DNA for the CDR3 is TGCAGTGCGAACGGACTCGCCGGGGAGCTGTTTTTT.

This chain uses TRBV5-4 with TRBJ2-2; 7 positions match TRBD1. V lost 0 bases to trimming and J lost 1 base; unmatched junction nucleotides: 9. The CDR3 spans 18 residues. Germline CDR1 SGHNT, CDR2 YYREEE (reference sequence). CDR3 DNA sequence: TGTGCCAGCAGCTTGGGGCACCGGCAGGGGGTGAACACCGGGGAGCTGTTTTTT. This translates into CASSLGHRQGVNTGELFF.

This clonotype is medium-sized in the sample. V is TRBV29-1 and J is TRBJ1-1; unclear D gene. The germline V gene encodes CDR1 SQVTM and CDR2 ANQGSEA. The V and J ends lost 8 bases and 0 bases respectively, with 13 bases between them. The CDR3 is 13 amino acids. The CDR3 sequence: CSLRPTMNTEAFF. Written as DNA, the CDR3 is TGCAGCTTACGCCCGACTATGAACACTGAAGCTTTCTTT.